The clone carrying this TCR beta chain appeared a few times. The data were obtained in a study of shared clonotypes between healthy human individuals. Assay: immunoSEQ multiplex PCR; the TCRdb copy retains only in-frame clones and omits some. The profile covers about 1.1 million clones, with 70% to 80% appearing a single time and about 0.52% taken by the ten largest. The V segment lost 6 bases and the J segment 0 bases; nucleotides outside the gene matches: 5. The CDR3 runs to 15 residues. CDR1 is MNHEY, CDR2 SMNVEV, per germline (reference sequence). The chain employs TRBV27 and TRBJ2-3, with 8 nucleotides matching TRBD2. The origin of this receptor is a man in his late teens or twenties in good health. Some clones in this sample may be carry-over from other donors' samples. Source material: memory CD4+ T cells from PBMCs. Subset indicated: CD45RA-negative fraction. CDR3 in amino acids: CASRGAGASTDTQYF. CDR3 DNA sequence: TGTGCCAGCAGAGGAGCGGGAGCGAGCACAGATACGCAGTATTTT.